This is a list of T cell receptor beta chains from one sample in a study of cytomegalovirus exposure and HLA in healthy donors. Clones were read by immunoSEQ multiplex PCR, and TCRdb kept only the in-frame ones, dropping some. The sample has 100,000 to 150,000 clones; less than 85% are singletons. Source material: PBMCs. These receptors were taken from a man between 18 and 35 years old in good health and CMV-seropositive. Each CDR3 is given with its conserved first and last residue. D genes are given only for firm matches. Rows may omit the clone size; those that give it use once, few, many or a size class.

cdr3_nt cdr3_aa v_call d_call clone_size j_call
TGTGCCAGCAGCCCGAGACAGGGAGGAGTAAATACGCAGTATTTT CASSPRQGGVNTQYF TRBV7-3 NA NA TRBJ2-3
TGCGCCAGCAGCCTCAAGATTCAGACAGGGGGCTTTTTATATGGCTACACCTTC CASSLKIQTGGFLYGYTF TRBV4-1 TRBD1 NA TRBJ1-2
TGTGCCAGTAGTATTTTAGCAAGGGAGACCCAGTACTTC CASSILARETQYF TRBV19 NA NA TRBJ2-5
TGTGCCAGCAGTTCCCCCGGGAATGTTGAAGCTTTCTTT CASSSPGNVEAFF TRBV28 NA NA TRBJ1-1
TGTGCCAGCAGCTCGACGGGGGAAACTGAAGATTTCTTT CASSSTGETEDFF TRBV11-1 NA NA TRBJ1-1
TGTGCCAGCACTGGACAGGGATTGGCTTTCTTT CASTGQGLAFF TRBV6-1 TRBD1 NA TRBJ1-1
TGCGCCAGCAGCCACCCGACGGGATCCTACAATGAGCAGTTCTTC CASSHPTGSYNEQFF TRBV4-1 NA NA TRBJ2-1
TGTGCCAGCTACAACCGGGACAGTCGGGGAAGCTCCTATAATTCACCCCTCCACTTT CASYNRDSRGSSYNSPLHF TRBV7-6 TRBD1 NA TRBJ1-6
TGTGCCAGCAGCTTAGGGGGAAGCGCGGGAAGTAATGAAAAACTGTTTTTT CASSLGGSAGSNEKLFF TRBV7-9 NA once TRBJ1-4
TGTGCCAGCAGCTCCATTACAGGGGATCGGTCACCCCTCCACTTT CASSSITGDRSPLHF TRBV11-2 TRBD1 NA TRBJ1-6
TGTGCCTGGAGTGTGGGGGCCCGCACTGAAGCTTTCTTT CAWSVGARTEAFF TRBV30 NA NA TRBJ1-1
TGTGCCAGCAGCTTAAATGAGGGTAACACTGAAGCTTTCTTT CASSLNEGNTEAFF TRBV7-3 NA NA TRBJ1-1
TGTGCCAGCAGAACCGGACAATTCGGGGAGCTGTTTTTT CASRTGQFGELFF TRBV6-5 NA NA TRBJ2-2
TGTGCCAGCAGCCAAGATCTCGGGACTGCGAACGAGCAGTACTTC CASSQDLGTANEQYF TRBV4-2 NA few TRBJ2-7
TGCGCCAGCAGCTTCGGCGGGGAGTGGCGGAACACTGAAGCTTTCTTT CASSFGGEWRNTEAFF TRBV5-1 NA NA TRBJ1-1